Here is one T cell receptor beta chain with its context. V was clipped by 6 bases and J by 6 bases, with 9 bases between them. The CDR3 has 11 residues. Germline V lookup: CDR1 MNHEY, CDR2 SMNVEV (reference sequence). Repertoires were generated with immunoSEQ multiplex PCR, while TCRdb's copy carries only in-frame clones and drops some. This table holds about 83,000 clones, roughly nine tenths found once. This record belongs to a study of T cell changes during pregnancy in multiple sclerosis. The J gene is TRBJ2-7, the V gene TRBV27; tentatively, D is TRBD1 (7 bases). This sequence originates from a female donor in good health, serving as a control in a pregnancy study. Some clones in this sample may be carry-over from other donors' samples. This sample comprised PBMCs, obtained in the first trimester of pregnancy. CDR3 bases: TGTGCCAGCAGCCAGGGGGGCGAGCAGTACTTC. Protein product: CASSQGGEQYF.